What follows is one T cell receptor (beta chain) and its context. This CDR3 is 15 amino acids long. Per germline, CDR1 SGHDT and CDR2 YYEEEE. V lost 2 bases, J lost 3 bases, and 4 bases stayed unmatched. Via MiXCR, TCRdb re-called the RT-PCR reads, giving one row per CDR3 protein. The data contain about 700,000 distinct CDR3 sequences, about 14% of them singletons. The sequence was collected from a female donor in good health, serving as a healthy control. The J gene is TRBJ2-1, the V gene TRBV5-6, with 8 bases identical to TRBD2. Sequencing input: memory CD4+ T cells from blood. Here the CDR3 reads CASSFTSGIYNEQFF. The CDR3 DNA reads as TGTGCCAGCAGCTTCACTAGCGGCATCTACAATGAGCAGTTCTTC.